This T cell receptor beta chain was documented in a study of T cell responses to AZD1222 COVID-19 vaccine. Points from the study as a whole: After the peak T cell response, and only then, were repertoires sampled. The span of vaccine-associated CD4 TCRs extended across spike, with dominance at 160-218 and 743-854.

Note on this clone: The antigen remains undetermined.

The CDR3 consists of 14 residues. Germline V gives CDR1 MNHNY, CDR2 SVGAGI (reference sequence). V lost 5 bases and J lost 6, with 17 bases in between. Samples with a second dose at about 4 or about 12 weeks were pooled together. Assay: immunoSEQ multiplex PCR; the TCRdb copy retains only in-frame clones and omits some. Counted here are 78,000 or so clones, over 60% occurring once; the ten biggest clones make up about 46%. The sequencing used peripheral blood, collected 28 days after the second AZD1222 dose. The chain joins TRBV6-6 to TRBJ2-7; D possibly corresponds to TRBD2 (6 bases). This receptor was obtained from an adult who received the AZD1222 COVID-19 vaccine. The CDR3 sequence is CASSIGTFSFEQYF. CDR3 coding DNA: TGTGCCAGCAGTATAGGGACTTTTTCGTTCGAGCAGTACTTC.